Shown below are 17 T cell receptor beta chains from a single sample sequenced in a study of Tregs in tolerant kidney transplant recipients (dated by TCRdb to between 2018 and 2021). Receptor libraries were prepared by the immunoSEQ multiplex PCR assay. What TCRdb holds here is the immuneACCESS table cut down to in-frame rearrangements. Part of the clones is not present; checked against another copy, under half of the missing clones reflect an unresolved V gene, and the others are unexplained. This sample's records show under 7,500 clones. Approximately 6% of the sample rests with the top ten. This specimen's time point label, per the study, means: 6 months after combined kidney and bone marrow transplant. Transplants used related donors with nonmyeloablative bone marrow transplantation; mixed chimerism was transient in the human trials. The material sequenced was CD4+ T cells from blood (PBMCs), taken 6 months after the transplant. The receptors derive from a human patient who received a combined kidney and bone marrow transplant. Once a transplant has taken place, some T cells may be donor derived.

About this clone itself: The CDR3 is cut off 3 residues early in the read; its end comes from the germline J gene. The J gene is TRBJ2-3, the V gene TRBV20-1; TRBD2 might be the D (6 bases). Deletions cut 4 bases from V and 2 bases from J, with 16 bases between. The CDR3 consists of 15 residues. Germline lookup yields CDR1 DFQATT and CDR2 SNEGSKA (reference sequence). CDR3 region: CSANRGLTITDTQYF. CDR3 DNA (partial): TGCAGTGCTAACCGGGGACTTACTATCACAGATACG.

This clone counts as medium-sized by frequency. The read terminates 3 residues ahead of where the CDR3 ends, so the germline J gene completes it. The rearrangement joins TRBV5-1 to TRBJ2-3; TRBD2 matches 12 bases. Germline V gene lookup returns CDR1 SGHRS and CDR2 YFSETQ. After removal of 1 base from V and 2 bases from J, the junction contained 8 bases not matched to a gene. This CDR3 has 18 residues. CDR3 amino acids: CASSLTGLAGKFTDTQYF. The DNA read from the CDR3 is TGCGCCAGCAGCTTGACCGGACTAGCGGGGAAGTTCACAGATACG. Supplemented by reference TRBV5-1 and TRBJ2-3, the full variable domain reads KAGVTQTPRYLIKTRGQQVTLSCSPISGHRSVSWYQQTPGQGLQFLFEYFSETQRNKGNFPGRFSGRQFSNSRSEMNVSTLELGDSALYLCASSLTGLAGKFTDTQYFGPGTRLTVL.

With respect to this clone: From the germline J gene comes the end of the CDR3, since the read stops 3 residues before it. V usage is TRBV20-1 and J usage is TRBJ2-3, with TRBD2 identical over 8 bases. CDR1 DFQATT and CDR2 SNEGSKA come from the germline V gene (reference sequence). V shed 1 base and J 0 bases; nucleotides not matched to a gene: 15. This CDR3 spans 19 amino acids. Incomplete CDR3 DNA: TGCAGTGCTAGAGGACGGCGGGAGGCCCACTACATCAGCACAGATACG. It codes for CSARGRREAHYISTDT. The full CDR3 sequence reads CSARGRREAHYISTDTQYF.

Notes on this clone: The read terminates 3 residues before the CDR3 end, so the remaining end is supplied by the germline J gene. The rearrangement links TRBV20-1 to TRBJ1-5; D may be TRBD1 (5 bases). Germline loops: CDR1 DFQATT, CDR2 SNEGSKA (reference sequence). This CDR3 is built from 14 residues. The ends were cut back, 6 bases at V and 5 bases at J, with 17 bases in the middle. Partial CDR3 DNA: TGCAGTGCGTCTAAGGGGATTAGTTATCAGCCC. Protein: CSASKGISYQP. The full CDR3 reads CSASKGISYQPQHF.

In regard to this clone: The CDR3 end falls 3 residues outside the read, so it is completed with the germline J gene. The chain links TRBV18 to TRBJ1-2; 9 positions agree with TRBD1. V lost 3 bases to trimming and J lost 7 bases; unmatched junction nucleotides: 9. The CDR3 sequence is 15 residues long. CDR1 and CDR2 (germline): KGHSH, LQKENI. The CDR3 loop reads CASSPQDRGVGGYTF. The covered CDR3 bases are TGTGCCAGCTCACCTCAGGACAGGGGAGTTGGTGGC.

Points on this clone: The read stops 3 residues short of the end of the CDR3; the missing end is completed from the germline J gene. The chain uses TRBV20-1 and TRBJ1-6; D might be TRBD1 (6 bases). V was trimmed by 3 bases and J by 7 bases, leaving 7 bases between them. The CDR3 extends over 12 amino acids. Germline CDR1 reads DFQATT; CDR2 reads SNEGSKA (reference sequence). CDR3 amino acids: CSARQGNSPLHF. The covered CDR3 bases are TGCAGTGCTAGGCAGGGGAATTCACCC.

About this clone: With the read ending 3 residues before the CDR3 end, the germline J gene is used to fill in that end. The rearrangement uses TRBV4-1 and TRBJ2-7; maybe TRBD1 (5 bases). Germline CDR1 and CDR2: MGHRA and YSYEKL. This CDR3 has 15 residues. V dropped 1 base and J dropped 0 bases, with 10 bases sitting between them. CDR3 amino acids: CASSQGGGSSYEQYF. The sequenced part of the CDR3 DNA is TGCGCCAGCAGCCAAGGGGGCGGTAGCTCCTACGAG.

As concerns this clone: The read halts 3 residues ahead of the CDR3 end, with the missing end drawn from the germline J gene. The chain couples TRBV7-2 to TRBJ2-1, with 7 nucleotides matching TRBD2. Germline CDR1 and CDR2: SGHTA and FQGNSA. The CDR3 length is 13 residues. CDR3 residues: CGTSESSYNEQFF. The DNA read from the CDR3 is TGTGGAACTAGCGAGAGCTCCTACAATGAG. Drawing the rest from reference TRBV7-2 and TRBJ2-1, the complete variable domain is GAGVSQSPSNKVTEKGKDVELRCDPISGHTALYWYRQSLGQGLEFLIYFQGNSAPDKSGLPSDRFSAERTGGSVSTLTIQRTQQEDSAVYLCGTSESSYNEQFFGPGTRLTVL.

Turning to this clone: The read ends 3 residues before the CDR3 terminus; that terminus is restored from the germline J gene. This chain uses TRBV5-4 with TRBJ2-1, with D possibly matching TRBD2 (5 bases). Per the germline V gene, CDR1 is SGHNT and CDR2 is YYREEE (reference sequence). Trimming left V 1 base short and J 0 bases short, with 11 bases between. The CDR3 consists of 16 residues. The chain's CDR3 is CASSLKRLSSYNEQFF. CDR3 bases read: TGTGCCAGCAGCTTGAAGCGGCTTAGCTCCTACAATGAG.

On this clone itself: The missing CDR3 end, 3 residues past where the read stops, is filled in from the germline J gene. V gene TRBV11-1 combines with J gene TRBJ1-1; unclear D gene. The ends were cut back, 5 bases at V and 5 bases at J, with 6 bases in the middle. From germline, CDR1 is SGHAT and CDR2 FQDESV (reference sequence). The CDR3 covers 11 residues. The CDR3 reads CASSRRTEAFF. The covered CDR3 bases are TGTGCCAGCAGCCGCAGAACTGAA.

CDR3 amino acids: CSARQGGFVSNQPQHF. Incomplete CDR3 DNA: TGCAGTGCTAGACAGGGGGGATTCGTGAGCAATCAGCCC. The V call is TRBV20-1, the J call TRBJ1-5; TRBD1 matches 7 bases. Coverage ceases 3 residues before the CDR3 finishes, and the germline J gene fills in the end. Germline V gene sequence: CDR1 DFQATT, CDR2 SNEGSKA (reference sequence). The CDR3 totals 16 residues. The trim removed 2 bases at V and 1 base at J, leaving 8 bases unmatched.

Measured by frequency, this clone is medium-sized. The missing CDR3 end, 3 residues past where the read stops, is filled in from the germline J gene. The chain combines TRBV20-1 with TRBJ2-3; 10 bases map to TRBD2. Germline assignment: CDR1 DFQATT and CDR2 SNEGSKA (reference sequence). The CDR3 runs to 15 residues. The V gene end was trimmed by 6 bases and the J gene end by 6 bases; junction bases not matched to a gene: 12. CDR3 DNA (partial): TGCAGTGCCAGGGAAGCGGGAGGGTTTTTGGATACG. Its translation is CSAREAGGFLDT. The CDR3 in full is CSAREAGGFLDTQYF.

CDR3 DNA, as far as it was read: TGCGCCAGCAGCTTTGATGGCAATTCAGATTCACCC. Its protein is CASSFDGNSDSP. The CDR3 in full is CASSFDGNSDSPLHF. This rearrangement joins TRBV5-1 to TRBJ1-6; D call uncertain. The CDR3 extends 3 residues past the end of the read, so its final part is completed from the germline J gene. Trimming took off 2 bases at V and 8 bases at J, with 14 bases between the two ends. The germline gives CDR1 SGHRS, CDR2 YFSETQ. This CDR3 is built from 15 residues.

As to this clone: The read falls 3 residues short of the CDR3 end, and the missing part is taken from the germline J gene. This chain joins TRBV28 and TRBJ2-7, with a weak D call TRBD1 (5 bases). Germline lookup yields CDR1 MDHEN and CDR2 SYDVKM. The CDR3 runs 13 residues. Trimming removed 7 bases at V and 1 base at J, with 11 bases between. CDR3 bases read: TGTGCCAGCACGGCCCCAGGGTCCTACGAG. This encodes CASTAPGSYE. The full CDR3 is CASTAPGSYEQYF.

As for this clone: The read halts 3 residues ahead of the CDR3 end, with the missing end drawn from the germline J gene. The chain recombines TRBV2 with TRBJ1-1, with D maybe TRBD1 (5 bases). The CDR3 sequence is 12 residues long. CDR1 and CDR2 (germline): SNHLY, FYNNEI. Trimming cost V 8 bases and J 5 bases, with 12 bases left between them. The DNA read from the CDR3 is TGTGCCAGCTTACGAGGGGCGACTGAA. Amino acids: CASLRGATE. The entire CDR3 protein is CASLRGATEAFF.

In the case of this clone: The read halts 3 residues ahead of the CDR3 end, with the missing end drawn from the germline J gene. This chain links TRBV10-1 with TRBJ2-3; 10 positions agree with TRBD2. The CDR3 runs 16 residues. The V gene end was trimmed by 4 bases and the J gene end by 4 bases; junction bases not matched to a gene: 8. From germline, CDR1 is WNHNN and CDR2 SYGVQD (reference sequence). Here the CDR3 reads CASSGVAGGIADTQYF. CDR3 DNA, as far as it was read: TGCGCCAGCAGTGGAGTAGCGGGAGGAATCGCAGATACG.

Of note for this clone: The missing CDR3 end, 3 residues past where the read stops, is filled in from the germline J gene. The V gene is TRBV10-3, the J gene TRBJ2-3; D gene uncertain. The CDR3 is 13 residues long. With 4 bases removed from V and 5 bases from J, the gap between germline ends came to 10 bases. CDR1 and CDR2 (germline): ENHRY, SYGVKD. The CDR3 sequence is CAISASAVDTQYF. The part of the CDR3 DNA that was read is TGTGCCATCAGTGCGTCGGCCGTAGATACG.